This T cell receptor beta chain originates from a study of preoperative IRX-2 immunotherapy in early breast cancer. Sequencing used immunoSEQ multiplex PCR; TCRdb keeps in-frame clones, though not all of them. This table has approximately 26,000 clones, around 80% appearing once. With 4 bases removed from V and 0 bases from J, the gap between germline ends came to 13 bases. Per germline, CDR1 SGHRS and CDR2 YFSETQ. CDR3 length: 15 residues. Treatment in this sample: preoperative locoregional IRX-2 cytokine immunotherapy. Preoperative locoregional IRX-2 cytokine immunotherapy was tested in the phase Ib source study.

The sequencing used lymph node tissue, collected after IRX-2 immunotherapy. The TCR originated in a human donor with breast cancer. The V and J genes are TRBV5-1 and TRBJ1-1; tentatively, D is TRBD1 (5 bases). CDR3 residues: CASSPGRYMNTEAFF. As DNA, the CDR3 is TGCGCCAGCAGCCCGGGACGGTACATGAACACTGAAGCTTTCTTT.